These 15 T cell receptor beta chains came from one sample sequenced in a study of T cells in Graves' hyperthyroidism and ophthalmopathy (dated by TCRdb to the late 2010s). Library creation used multiplex PCR. This sample was sequenced with an Illumina HiSeq 2000. The TCR beta CDR3 regions were amplified from the RNA transcripts. The first round of RT-PCR for the TCR CDR3 was performed with the HTBI primer set and the Qiagen OneStep RT-PCR kit. In-frame beta chains were kept once TCRdb had trimmed the public reads at Q25 with fastp and called clones with MiXCR. Each record represents a unique CDR3 protein, reported with the most common genes and DNA among its rows. A total of about 540,000 distinct CDR3 sequences appear in this sample, under 60% of them only once. The leading ten clones occupy 8.2% of the sample. Sequencing input: peripheral blood or thyroid tissue (not recorded which). Receptors originate from a woman between 18 and 30 years old with Graves' hyperthyroidism. Donor details come from another sample of the same person, matched by shared clones.

CDR3 DNA: TGCAGTGCTAGAGAAAGTGGGAAAGAGACCCAGTACTTC. Protein product: CSARESGKETQYF. The rearrangement uses TRBV20-1 and TRBJ2-5; D is unresolved. Germline assignment: CDR1 DFQATT and CDR2 SNEGSKA (reference sequence). V lost 0 bases, J lost 3 bases, and 8 bases lay in between. This CDR3 is built from 13 residues.

The chain combines TRBV5-1 with TRBJ1-2, with TRBD1 matching over 7 bases. The germline gives CDR1 SGHRS, CDR2 YFSETQ. V dropped 1 base and J dropped 6; count of bases not matched to a gene: 6. This CDR3 region has 14 residues. The CDR3 is CASSLSAGGHGYTF. CDR3 sequence (DNA): TGCGCCAGCAGCTTGTCCGCAGGGGGTCATGGCTACACCTTC.

The V call is TRBV6-1, the J call TRBJ2-2; 8 positions match TRBD1. V lost 4 bases to trimming and J lost 2 bases; unmatched junction nucleotides: 6. The germline V gene has CDR1 MNHNS and CDR2 SASEGT. This CDR3 region has 16 residues. The DNA for the CDR3 is TGTGCCAGCAGTGGGCCGGACAGGGAAAACACCGGGGAGCTGTTTTTT. Amino acid sequence: CASSGPDRENTGELFF.

This clonotype was observed many times. The chain is built from TRBV2 and TRBJ1-6, with 7 bases fitting TRBD1. Germline V gene sequence: CDR1 SNHLY, CDR2 FYNNEI. CDR3 length equals 13 residues. With 8 bases clipped from V and 8 bases from J, the junction kept 6 bases outside the gene matches. CDR3 amino acids: CASGGTDYSPLHF. CDR3 DNA sequence: TGTGCCAGCGGAGGGACAGACTATTCACCCCTCCACTTT.

In this sample, this clonotype turned up many times. This chain links TRBV10-3 with TRBJ1-1, with 7 nucleotides matching TRBD1. Germline V CDR1 and CDR2: ENHRY, SYGVKD. J gave up 4 bases and V 2 bases, and 10 bases lay outside the gene matches. CDR3 size: 16 residues. CDR3 nucleotide sequence: TGTGCCATCAGTGAGGGGAACAGGGGAAAAGGCACTGAAGCTTTCTTT. Residues: CAISEGNRGKGTEAFF.

This clonotype was recorded at least ten times. The rearrangement links TRBV24-1 to TRBJ2-5, with D perhaps matching TRBD1 (6 bases). The CDR3 covers 15 residues. V was cut by 5 bases and J by 5 bases, with 17 bases left in between. Germline V CDR1 and CDR2: KGHDR, SFDVKD. The CDR3 protein is CATSVQGPDGETQYF. CDR3 DNA sequence: TGTGCCACCAGTGTGCAGGGGCCCGACGGGGAGACCCAGTACTTC.

V and J are TRBV4-3 and TRBJ2-7; TRBD2 is a possible D gene (5 bases). Germline V CDR1 and CDR2: LGHNA, YSLEER. CDR3 length: 13 residues. Deletions cut 0 bases from V and 6 bases from J, with 9 bases between. CDR3 in amino acids: CASSQDIRGEQYF. DNA of the CDR3: TGCGCCAGCAGCCAAGATATCCGGGGCGAGCAGTACTTC.

With respect to this clonotype: A much larger clone differs from this one at a single base, so this may be a read error. This chain uses TRBV2 with TRBJ2-6, with D perhaps matching TRBD2 (6 bases). The CDR3 is 17 residues long. The germline V gene encodes CDR1 SNHLY and CDR2 FYNNEI. The CDR3 protein is CASSEGLGNGGANVLAF. CDR3 sequence (DNA): TGTGCCAGCAGTGAAGGCCTGGGAAACGGCGGGGCCAACGTCCTGGCTTTC.

Concerning this clonotype itself: One end of the junction is discordant with germline, which a read error may explain. The CDR3 loop reads CASSYSAGNGYTF. In DNA, the CDR3 is TGTGCCAGCAGTTACTCGGCGGGAAATGGCTACACCTTC. The V call is TRBV6-4, the J call TRBJ1-2; D is uncertain. The CDR3 totals 13 residues. From germline, CDR1 is MRHNA and CDR2 SNTAGT.

Worth noting for this clonotype: One end of the junction does not line up with germline, which may come from a read error. The chain couples TRBV10-3 to TRBJ1-1; TRBD1 might be the D (6 bases). This CDR3 region has 16 residues. The germline CDR1 and CDR2 sequences are ENHRY and SYGVKD. The chain's CDR3 is CATSDPNKGDTGEAFF. CDR3 in DNA: TGTGCCACCAGTGACCCTAACAAAGGGGACACCGGGGAAGCTTTCTTT.

The table lists this clonotype with many counts. The rearrangement links TRBV2 to TRBJ1-1, with D unclear. The CDR3 is made up of 13 amino acids. In germline, CDR1 is SNHLY, CDR2 FYNNEI. V was pared by 5 bases and J by 7 bases, with 14 bases between. CDR3 nucleotides: TGTGCCAGCAGTTACGTGGCCGTAGATGAAGCTTTCTTT. This encodes CASSYVAVDEAFF.

This clonotype appeared a single time. The V and J genes are TRBV2 and TRBJ1-1; 12 bases are shared with TRBD1. This CDR3 is 16 amino acids long. Trimming removed 4 bases from V and 5 bases from J; junction bases left unmatched: 8. CDR1 SNHLY and CDR2 FYNNEI come from the germline V gene. This chain's CDR3 is CASSGGTGGLGTEAFF. The DNA for the CDR3 is TGTGCCAGCAGTGGCGGGACAGGGGGCCTTGGGACTGAAGCTTTCTTT.

V gene TRBV2 combines with J gene TRBJ1-5; D possibly corresponds to TRBD1 (5 bases). Trimming left V 6 bases short and J 0 bases short, with 12 bases between. Germline V CDR1 and CDR2: SNHLY, FYNNEI. The CDR3 sequence is 15 residues long. CDR3 protein: CASSVTRDSNQPQHF. CDR3 coding DNA: TGTGCCAGCAGCGTTACCAGGGATAGCAATCAGCCCCAGCATTTT.

This clonotype was recorded at least ten times. This chain connects TRBV6-6 to TRBJ1-1; D not certain. The germline V gene encodes CDR1 MNHNY and CDR2 SVGAGI (reference sequence). Trimming removed 2 bases at V and 0 bases at J, with 7 bases between. The CDR3 consists of 14 residues. The CDR3 is CASSYPGLNTEAFF. For the CDR3, the DNA is TGTGCCAGCAGTTACCCAGGACTGAACACTGAAGCTTTCTTT.

Here the CDR3 DNA reads TGCAGCGTTGAAGAAGGCAGGGGGCGGTACGAGCAGTACTTC. Its translation is CSVEEGRGRYEQYF. The chain uses TRBV29-1 and TRBJ2-7, with 8 bases that match TRBD1. CDR3 length: 14 residues. Unmatched junction bases numbered 5, after V lost 0 bases and J lost 4 bases. Germline CDR1 is SQVTM and CDR2 is ANQGSEA.